This TCR beta chain was profiled in a study of shared clonotypes between healthy human individuals. CDR3 size: 14 residues. CDR1 and CDR2 from the germline V gene are ENHRY and SYGVKD. V gave up 6 bases and J gave up 0 bases; unmatched junction bases: 2. Method: immunoSEQ multiplex PCR; TCRdb's copy keeps in-frame clones and lacks some. Seen here are 2 million to 2.5 million clones, roughly 91% observed once, and the top ten hold 1.5% to 2%. Naive CD8 isolation took CD45RO-negative cells positively selected for CCR7 and excluded terminally differentiated effector memory CD45RA+ cells. The TCR sequence derives from a man between 18 and 35 years old in good health. Some clones in this sample may be carry-over from other donors' samples. This rearrangement joins TRBV10-3 to TRBJ2-3; 8 positions agree with TRBD1. Input material: naive CD8+ T cells from PBMCs. In DNA, the CDR3 is TGTGCCATCAGGACAGGGGAGAGCACAGATACGCAGTATTTT. Residues: CAIRTGESTDTQYF.